This T cell receptor beta chain was recovered during a study of blood T cells in healthy people across ages. Germline CDR1 SGHNT, CDR2 YENEEA. V lost 2 bases and J 0 bases, leaving 10 bases between the germline ends. The CDR3 runs 15 residues. Primed by a sample-barcoded 5' primer and a J-beta primer mix, a second PCR proceeded for about 6 to 11 cycles. TCRdb independently ran MiXCR on the 5' RACE reads; one entry per CDR3 protein. The profile covers over 950,000 distinct CDR3 sequences, with roughly 51% appearing a single time and roughly a fifth taken by the ten largest. In this sample, this clonotype turned up a few times. Samples had at least 7 million PBMCs isolated from them.

The sample was blood. This chain links TRBV11-3 with TRBJ2-5; possible D gene TRBD1, 6 bases. The TCR was taken from a woman aged 55 to 70 in good health. The chain's CDR3 is CASSLQGTDQETQYF. The CDR3 region has the DNA TGTGCCAGCAGCTTACAGGGGACGGACCAAGAGACCCAGTACTTC.